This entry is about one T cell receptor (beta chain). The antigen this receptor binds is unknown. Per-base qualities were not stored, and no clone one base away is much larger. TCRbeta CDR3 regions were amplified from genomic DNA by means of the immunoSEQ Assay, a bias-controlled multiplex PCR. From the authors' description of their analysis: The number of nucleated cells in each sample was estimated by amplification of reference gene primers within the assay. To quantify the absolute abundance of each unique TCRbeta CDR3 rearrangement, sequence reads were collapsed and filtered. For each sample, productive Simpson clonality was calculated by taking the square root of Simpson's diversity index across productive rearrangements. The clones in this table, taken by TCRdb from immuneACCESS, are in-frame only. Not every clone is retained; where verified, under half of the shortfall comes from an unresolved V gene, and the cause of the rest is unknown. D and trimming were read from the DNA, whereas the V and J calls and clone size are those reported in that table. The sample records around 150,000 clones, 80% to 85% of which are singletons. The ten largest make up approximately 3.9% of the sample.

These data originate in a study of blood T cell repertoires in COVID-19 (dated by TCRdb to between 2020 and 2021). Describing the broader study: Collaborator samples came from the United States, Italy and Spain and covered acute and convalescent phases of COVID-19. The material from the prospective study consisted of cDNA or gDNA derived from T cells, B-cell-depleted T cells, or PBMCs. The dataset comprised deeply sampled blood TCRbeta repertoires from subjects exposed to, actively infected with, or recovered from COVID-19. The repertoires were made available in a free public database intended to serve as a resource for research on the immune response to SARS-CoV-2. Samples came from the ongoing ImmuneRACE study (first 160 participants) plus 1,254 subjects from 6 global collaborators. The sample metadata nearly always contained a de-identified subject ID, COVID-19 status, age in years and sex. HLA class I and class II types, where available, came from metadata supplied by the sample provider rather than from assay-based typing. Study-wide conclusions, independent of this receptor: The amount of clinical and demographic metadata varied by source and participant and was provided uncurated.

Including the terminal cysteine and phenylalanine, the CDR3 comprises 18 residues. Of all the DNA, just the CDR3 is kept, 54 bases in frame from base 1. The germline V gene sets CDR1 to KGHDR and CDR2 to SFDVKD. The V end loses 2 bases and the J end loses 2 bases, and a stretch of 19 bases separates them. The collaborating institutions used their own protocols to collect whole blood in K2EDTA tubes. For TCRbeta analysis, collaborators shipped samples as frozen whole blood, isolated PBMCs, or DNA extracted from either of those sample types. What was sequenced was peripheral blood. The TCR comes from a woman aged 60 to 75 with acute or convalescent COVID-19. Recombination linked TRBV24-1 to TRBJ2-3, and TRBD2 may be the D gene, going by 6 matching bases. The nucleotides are TGTGCCACCAGTGATTCGGGAGTGAGGGTATGGAACACAGATACGCAGTATTTT. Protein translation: CATSDSGVRVWNTDTQYF.